Shown below are 18 T cell receptor beta chains from a single sample sequenced in a study of T-cell memory formation after mild COVID-19 (dated by TCRdb to about 2021). Library prep was done by 5' RACE. The reads were generated on an Illumina NovaSeq 6000. TCRdb reworked the public reads: Q25 trimming with fastp, MiXCR clone assembly, productive beta chains retained. Each CDR3 protein gets just one entry, which takes the most common genes and DNA from the rows behind it. This sample has fewer than 75,000 distinct CDR3 sequences in its table, and approximately 12% of those were observed once. The biggest ten clones account for about 25% of the sample. What was sequenced was PBMCs or a T cell subset sorted from them (not recorded which). The receptor source for this set is a man between 18 and 35 years old who had mild COVID-19 (a few samples of this study predate the infection). The sample titles of this study are shuffled in the database, so cell type and time point are left out; the donor was told from shared clones.

The chain is built from TRBV24-1 and TRBJ2-1; TRBD2 agrees at 10 bases. Trimming at V came to 3 bases and at J to 5 bases, leaving 6 bases not matched to a gene. Germline CDR1 reads KGHDR; CDR2 reads SFDVKD. This CDR3 has 16 amino acids. The DNA for the CDR3 is TGTGCCACCAGTGATGTGACTAGCGGGCAAAACAATGAGCAGTTCTTC. Protein product: CATSDVTSGQNNEQFF.

V gene TRBV24-1 combines with J gene TRBJ2-3; D possibly corresponds to TRBD1 (5 bases). V was pared by 4 bases and J by 6 bases, with 13 bases between. Germline CDR1 and CDR2: KGHDR and SFDVKD. This CDR3 comprises 14 residues. The CDR3 sequence is CATSEDTRSDTQYF. The CDR3 DNA reads TGTGCCACCAGTGAGGACACCCGGTCGGATACGCAGTATTTT.

The genes are TRBV11-2 and TRBJ1-1; D remains ambiguous. V lost 8 bases to trimming and J lost 11 bases, with 21 bases between them. CDR3 length: 13 residues. Germline V gene data show CDR1 as SGHAT and CDR2 as FQNNGV. CDR3 sequence: CASGIQEALGAFF. CDR3 nucleotide sequence: TGTGCCAGCGGCATTCAGGAGGCTTTAGGGGCTTTCTTT.

This clonotype was counted between two and nine times. The rearrangement joins TRBV21-1 to TRBJ2-5. TRBV21-1 is a pseudogene locus. The CDR3 is 10 amino acids. The CDR3 DNA reads as TGTGCCAGCTACCTAGACACCCAGTACTTC. It encodes CASYLDTQYF.

This sequence joins TRBV5-1 and TRBJ1-1, with D tentatively TRBD1 (6 bases). This CDR3 has 14 residues. Per germline, CDR1 SGHRS and CDR2 YFSETQ. V was clipped by 5 bases and J by 5 bases, with 16 bases between them. For the CDR3, the DNA is TGCGCCAGCAGATCCCTACAGGGTAGGACTGAAGCTTTCTTT. The encoded protein is CASRSLQGRTEAFF. Using reference TRBV5-1 and TRBJ1-1 for the parts outside the CDR3, the full variable domain is KAGVTQTPRYLIKTRGQQVTLSCSPISGHRSVSWYQQTPGQGLQFLFEYFSETQRNKGNFPGRFSGRQFSNSRSEMNVSTLELGDSALYLCASRSLQGRTEAFFGQGTRLTVV.

The sample holds a few counts of this clonotype. This sequence joins TRBV5-5 and TRBJ2-5; D is perhaps TRBD2 (5 bases). The germline CDR1 and CDR2 sequences are SGHKS and YYEKEE (reference sequence). This CDR3 region has 14 residues. The V end lost 2 bases, the J end lost 1 base, and 9 bases lay between the germline ends. The CDR3 sequence: CASSFLSGQETQYF. The CDR3 DNA follows: TGTGCCAGCAGCTTTCTCAGCGGCCAAGAGACCCAGTACTTC.

The table lists this clonotype with a few counts. The rearrangement joins TRBV7-2 to TRBJ2-3, with a weak D call TRBD2 (5 bases). V shed 2 bases and J shed 1 base, with 13 bases lying between them. Germline CDR1 SGHTA, CDR2 FQGNSA. There are 16 residues in the CDR3. Written as DNA, the CDR3 is TGTGCCAGCAGCTTACAACCGGGGTTGGGCACAGATACGCAGTATTTT. Protein product: CASSLQPGLGTDTQYF.

This clonotype was detected a few times. The J gene is TRBJ1-2, the V gene TRBV7-9; 7 bases are shared with TRBD1. J gave up 5 bases and V 1 base, and 7 bases lay outside the gene matches. This CDR3 is 15 amino acids long. Germline-derived CDR1 and CDR2 are SEHNR and FQNEAQ (reference sequence). The CDR3 is CASSLGVRGTYGYTF. The CDR3 DNA reads TGTGCCAGCAGCTTAGGTGTCAGGGGGACGTATGGCTACACCTTC.

This sequence joins TRBV3-1 and TRBJ2-5; 7 bases line up with TRBD1. After removal of 3 bases from V and 3 bases from J, the junction contained 22 bases not matched to a gene. The germline V gene has CDR1 LGHDT and CDR2 YNNKEL (reference sequence). This CDR3 region has 20 residues. The chain's CDR3 is CASSHPRRGLEFTGEETQYF. The CDR3 region has the DNA TGTGCCAGCAGCCATCCACGTAGGGGCCTCGAGTTTACAGGGGAAGAGACCCAGTACTTC.

This clonotype occurred a few times. It may be a read error: a sequence one base away is much more abundant. The chain has TRBV27 and TRBJ2-5, with 9 bases matching TRBD2. V lost 6 bases and J lost 5; bases outside the gene matches: 13. The CDR3 is made up of 16 amino acids. CDR1 and CDR2 from the germline V gene are MNHEY and SMNVEV (reference sequence). CDR3 bases: TGTGCCAGCAGGACCTATCGCGGGGGGGCCCGGGAGACCCAGTACTTC. Translating it yields CASRTYRGGARETQYF.

V gene TRBV7-2 combines with J gene TRBJ1-2; D is undetermined. Germline V gene data show CDR1 as SGHTA and CDR2 as FQGNSA. The CDR3 runs 14 residues. Trimming cost V 5 bases and J 3 bases, with 13 bases left between them. The DNA for the CDR3 is TGTGCCAGCAGCCCCGCGGTAGGGTACTATGGCTACACCTTC. This codes for CASSPAVGYYGYTF.

This rearrangement joins TRBV7-9 to TRBJ1-3, with a weak D call TRBD1 (5 bases). The CDR3 runs 16 residues. V was clipped by 5 bases and J by 0 bases, with 14 bases between them. Germline CDR1 reads SEHNR; CDR2 reads FQNEAQ (reference sequence). The CDR3, as DNA: TGTGCCAGCAGCATGGGGACCGTCGTCTCTGGAAACACCATATATTTT. This encodes CASSMGTVVSGNTIYF.

The CDR3 here is CASSRWTSEGGELFF. In DNA, the CDR3 is TGTGCCAGCAGCCGATGGACTAGCGAGGGCGGGGAGCTGTTTTTT. The chain joins TRBV7-3 to TRBJ2-2; 9 bases are a match to TRBD2. CDR1 and CDR2 (germline): SGHTA, FQGTGA. Trimming removed 5 bases from V and 7 bases from J; junction bases left unmatched: 8. The CDR3 spans 15 residues.

This clonotype was seen at least ten times. The chain has TRBV25-1 and TRBJ2-7; TRBD1 agrees at 7 bases. CDR1 MGHDK and CDR2 SYGVNS come from the germline V gene. This CDR3 region has 15 residues. V lost 6 bases and J lost 0; bases outside the gene matches: 8. The CDR3 sequence is CASSPSDRASYEQYF. The CDR3 DNA follows: TGTGCCAGCAGCCCCAGTGACAGGGCCTCCTACGAGCAGTACTTC.

The rearrangement uses TRBV6-5 and TRBJ2-7; D is possibly TRBD1 (6 bases). Trimming shortened V by 5 bases and J by 9 bases, and 17 bases separated the two germline ends. Germline V CDR1 and CDR2: MNHEY, SVGAGI. This CDR3 is built from 13 residues. For the CDR3, the DNA is TGTGCCAGCAGTGCGGCACAGGGTTCGAGGCAGTACGTC. Translation: CASSAAQGSRQYV.

The J gene is TRBJ2-7, the V gene TRBV7-9, with D possibly matching TRBD2 (5 bases). Trimming left V 3 bases short and J 6 bases short, with 12 bases between. There are 13 residues in the CDR3. Looked up from germline, CDR1 is SEHNR and CDR2 is FQNEAQ (reference sequence). The CDR3 nucleotides are TGTGCCAGCAGCTTGACCCGGGGAGCCGAGCAGTACGTC. Protein product: CASSLTRGAEQYV.

CDR3 in amino acids: CASSPWDRGRETDTQYF. The CDR3 nucleotides read TGTGCCAGCAGCCCCTGGGACAGGGGGCGCGAGACAGATACGCAGTATTTT. The chain employs TRBV28 and TRBJ2-3, with 12 bases aligning to TRBD1. The V gene's germline CDR1 is MDHEN and CDR2 SYDVKM. The CDR3 is 17 residues long. The V segment lost 6 bases and the J segment 3 bases; nucleotides outside the gene matches: 10.

This clonotype was picked up a small number of times. This chain links TRBV12-3 or TRBV12-4 with TRBJ1-3; D unresolved. There are 15 residues in the CDR3. With 1 base removed from V and 3 bases from J, the gap between germline ends came to 10 bases. The CDR3 DNA sequence: TGTGCCAGCAGTTTAGGCGGGGAAGTTGGAAACACCATATATTTT. Its translation: CASSLGGEVGNTIYF.